The TCR beta chain described here comes from a study of blood T cell dynamics during melanoma immunotherapy (dated by TCRdb to about 2020). Notes on the research overall: The patients had metastatic melanoma and were given first-line pembrolizumab or nivolumab plus ipilimumab as standard of care in the United Kingdom. To find early correlates of response, the study profiled the peripheral T cell receptor repertoires of patients with metastatic melanoma both before and after one cycle of checkpoint inhibitor therapy. The training cohort consisted of consecutive patients, while an additional independent group of patients from the same centre was pooled to form an external validation set. Here is what the overall study found, with its caveats: A bifurcated reorganization of the PBMC repertoire at W3, with increased clonality or increased diversity, was observed in patients who later achieved disease control, unlike in progressors. Whether the T cell clones driving repertoire changes were melanoma-specific or reflected general immune activation could not be determined in the study. The relatively small sample size was acknowledged as something that could potentially limit how far the results can be generalized.

As to this clone: Its specific antigen is unknown. Per-base qualities were not stored, and no clone one base away is much larger.

What the time point label conveys for this sample: week 3, after first cycle of checkpoint inhibitor. Blood samples were collected before treatment (T0) and at week 3 (W3), after the first cycle of checkpoint blockade. Except for a couple of patients with rapid clinical progression, response was assessed 12 weeks after the first infusion by RECIST 1.1; disease control meant complete response, partial response or stable disease. Any patient who had received prior systemic cancer treatment, was on concomitant immunosuppressant therapy or had synchronous other active malignancies was excluded. TCR beta was sequenced in both bulk PBMC and plasma cell-free DNA in order to track circulating cells as well as T cell turnover. PBMC were isolated from blood with Lymphoprep and SepMate tubes, followed by red cell lysis. QIAamp DNA Blood Mini kits were used to extract DNA from PBMC and sorted T cell subsets.

A fixed 350 ng of DNA was loaded for every bulk PBMC sample. The immunoSEQ TCRb Assay kit was used according to manufacturer instructions to amplify TCR beta CDR3 sequences from genomic DNA. The KAPA Library Quantification Kit for Illumina platforms was used to quantify the pooled libraries by qPCR. Sequencing of the pooled libraries was done on an Illumina NextSeq 500, with clustering at roughly 0.6-1.1 pM. The authors' pipeline ran thus. TCR data were analyzed with immunoSEQ ANALYZER and the R LymphoSeq package. A rearrangement efficiency score was calculated as productive divided by the sum of productive and non-productive CDR3 sequences. Clonality was assessed using the Gini coefficient and diversity using the Renyi index at alpha=1, with pairwise comparisons between timepoints within each patient. Clonal relatedness used an edit distance of 3, and repertoire similarity used the Bhattacharyya coefficient, both computed in LymphoSeq. To classify response, a linear discriminant analysis based on week-3 changes in clonality and diversity was built with the R MASS and caret packages. Sourced from immuneACCESS, this table was stored by TCRdb with only in-frame sequences that have V and J called. A share of the clones is absent; for the studies checked, an unresolved V gene accounts for under half, and the remainder has no known explanation. D and trimming come from the DNA, and the V and J calls and clone size come from that table. The sample data list several thousand clones, and 70% to 90% of these were observed just once. The leading ten clones occupy about 5% of the sample.

The trim is 5 bases for V and 9 bases for J, with a gap of 14 bases between the germline ends. The CDR3 runs 14 amino acids, cysteine and phenylalanine included. The read is trimmed to its CDR3 DNA, 42 bases read in frame from base 1. As encoded in the germline V gene, CDR1 is MRHNA while CDR2 is SNTAGT. This sequence uses TRBV6-4 and TRBJ1-6; TRBD1 is perhaps the D gene, given 6 matching bases. This TCR was sampled from a human donor with melanoma. The sample consisted of blood, taken from a patient treated with checkpoint blockade. The CDR3 loop reads CASSPTGGSSPLHF. The DNA is as follows: TGTGCCAGCAGTCCTACGGGGGGCAGTTCACCCCTCCACTTT.